These 15 T cell receptor beta chains originate from one sample sequenced in a study of PD-L1 blockade in urothelial cancer. Clones were sequenced by immunoSEQ multiplex PCR, and TCRdb holds only the in-frame ones, with some missing. The sample includes about 70,000 clones, about 85% seen only once; the top ten take 4% to 6%. Source: PBMCs, taken around atezolizumab (anti-PD-L1) treatment. The receptors originated from a man in his 70s with urothelial cancer.

The chain uses TRBV28 and TRBJ2-7; 7 nucleotides line up with TRBD1. In germline, CDR1 is MDHEN, CDR2 SYDVKM. This CDR3 comprises 16 residues. V lost 5 bases, J lost 5 bases, and 15 bases stayed unmatched. CDR3 nucleotides: TGTGCCAGCAGTCGAAGCAGGGGGTTGTATTGGGACGAGCAGTACTTC. Its protein product is CASSRSRGLYWDEQYF.

The chain couples TRBV2 to TRBJ1-5, with 7 bases aligning to TRBD1. Germline V gene data show CDR1 as SNHLY and CDR2 as FYNNEI. The ends lost 2 bases at V and 0 bases at J; junction bases unmatched: 4. The CDR3 loop spans 16 amino acids. The CDR3 protein is CASSERDSYSNQPQHF. The DNA of the CDR3 is TGTGCCAGCAGTGAAAGGGACAGTTATAGCAATCAGCCCCAGCATTTT.

The chain employs TRBV5-5 and TRBJ2-7, with D possibly matching TRBD2 (5 bases). The CDR3 spans 14 residues. The V end was cut by 1 base, the J end by 6 bases, with 14 bases between. CDR1 and CDR2 (germline): SGHKS, YYEKEE (reference sequence). The CDR3 spells CASSLLGSSAEQYF. CDR3 bases: TGTGCCAGCAGCTTGCTGGGGAGTTCCGCCGAGCAGTACTTC.

The chain joins TRBV10-1 to TRBJ2-1, with 7 bases matching TRBD2. V dropped 9 bases and J dropped 1; count of bases not matched to a gene: 6. The germline CDR1 and CDR2 sequences are WNHNN and SYGVQD (reference sequence). The CDR3 is 14 residues long. The chain's CDR3 is CARRLAESYNEQFF. The CDR3 region has the DNA TGCGCCAGAAGACTAGCTGAGTCCTACAATGAGCAGTTCTTC.

This clone was counted a few times. The V gene is TRBV2, the J gene TRBJ1-2; D may be TRBD1 (5 bases). Per germline, CDR1 SNHLY and CDR2 FYNNEI. Trimming left V 2 bases short and J 7 bases short, with 11 bases between. The CDR3 contains 13 residues. Here the CDR3 DNA reads TGTGCCAGCAGTGAAAGGGGTTACTCTGGCTACACCTTC. It is translated as CASSERGYSGYTF.

The V gene is TRBV27, the J gene TRBJ1-2; TRBD1 matches 7 bases. The CDR3 runs to 14 residues. Trimming removed 9 bases from V and 3 bases from J; junction bases left unmatched: 10. Germline CDR1 and CDR2: MNHEY and SMNVEV (reference sequence). The CDR3 reads CASRKGQVDYGYTF. In nucleotides, the CDR3 is TGTGCCAGTCGTAAAGGACAGGTCGACTATGGCTACACCTTC.

The V call is TRBV30, the J call TRBJ1-2, with 9 bases aligning to TRBD1. The trim removed 2 bases at V and 2 bases at J, leaving 3 bases unmatched. There are 14 residues in the CDR3. Looked up from germline, CDR1 is GTSNPN and CDR2 is SVGIG (reference sequence). CDR3 sequence (DNA): TGTGCCTGGAGTTACGGGACAGGGAACTATGGCTACACCTTC. As protein: CAWSYGTGNYGYTF.

The table lists this clone with a count of one. This rearrangement joins TRBV6-6 to TRBJ1-4; D gene ambiguous. Germline V gene sequence: CDR1 MNHNY, CDR2 SVGAGI (reference sequence). The CDR3 length is 15 residues. Between the trimmed V and J ends, which lost 2 bases and 8 bases, there was a span of 15 bases. Here the CDR3 reads CASSYLRAPGEKLFF. The DNA of the CDR3 is TGTGCCAGCAGTTACCTTAGGGCCCCGGGGGAAAAACTGTTTTTT.

This clone was recorded only once. One end of the junction fails to match germline, which may point to a read error. The DNA for the CDR3 is TGCGCCAGCAGCTACGGACAGGGGGCTATGGCCTTC. Its protein is CASSYGQGAMAF. The rearrangement joins TRBV5-1 to TRBJ2-7; 11 positions match TRBD1. The germline gives CDR1 SGHRS, CDR2 YFSETQ. The length of the CDR3 is 12 residues.

The chain has TRBV5-5 and TRBJ1-2; weak D call: TRBD1 (5 bases). Germline loops: CDR1 SGHKS, CDR2 YYEKEE (reference sequence). Trimming removed 5 bases from V and 8 bases from J, with 16 bases in between. The length of the CDR3 is 13 residues. CDR3 in amino acids: CASSTGTARGYTF. The CDR3 nucleotides are TGTGCCAGCAGTACCGGGACTGCGAGGGGCTACACCTTC. Together with reference TRBV5-5 and TRBJ1-2, the CDR3 gives the full variable domain: DAGVTQSPTHLIKTRGQQVTLRCSPISGHKSVSWYQQVLGQGPQFIFQYYEKEERGRGNFPDRFSARQFPNYSSELNVNALLLGDSALYLCASSTGTARGYTFGSGTRLTVV.

The rearrangement links TRBV5-1 to TRBJ2-7; D possibly corresponds to TRBD1 (7 bases). This CDR3 is 15 amino acids long. The germline CDR1 and CDR2 sequences are SGHRS and YFSETQ. With 2 bases removed from V and 2 bases from J, the gap between germline ends came to 14 bases. CDR3 in amino acids: CASSFQGGKTYEQYF. DNA of the CDR3: TGCGCCAGCAGCTTTCAGGGGGGAAAAACCTACGAGCAGTACTTC.

The V gene is TRBV2, the J gene TRBJ2-2; 11 nucleotides align to TRBD2. The CDR3 has 17 residues. Germline CDR1 SNHLY, CDR2 FYNNEI. The V and J ends lost 3 bases and 7 bases, in that order; junction bases with no gene match: 10. CDR3 in DNA: TGTGCCAGCAGTGAGACGGCCGGACTAGCGGGTCGCGGGGAGCTGTTTTTT. It codes for CASSETAGLAGRGELFF.

This sequence joins TRBV5-8 and TRBJ2-7, with a tentative D call TRBD1 (5 bases). The CDR3 extends over 13 amino acids. V lost 7 bases and J lost 3, with 14 bases in between. Germline V gene lookup returns CDR1 SGHTS and CDR2 YDEGEE. This CDR3 reads CASLRGSLYEQYF. The CDR3 DNA follows: TGTGCCAGCCTTAGGGGCTCTCTCTACGAGCAGTACTTC.

The rearrangement uses TRBV5-4 and TRBJ2-3, with D possibly matching TRBD2 (6 bases). CDR1 is SGHNT, CDR2 YYREEE, per germline (reference sequence). The CDR3 loop spans 16 amino acids. V was pared by 5 bases and J by 0 bases, with 16 bases between. CDR3 region: CASSYKAGISTDTQYF. The CDR3 bases are TGTGCCAGCAGTTATAAAGCGGGTATAAGCACAGATACGCAGTATTTT.

The chain links TRBV18 to TRBJ2-1; D uncertain. Trimming cost V 3 bases and J 5 bases, with 8 bases left between them. The CDR3 is 13 residues long. Germline V gene sequence: CDR1 KGHSH, CDR2 LQKENI. CDR3 sequence (DNA): TGTGCCAGCTCACCTAGTCCTGACAATGAGCAGTTCTTC. It codes for CASSPSPDNEQFF.